This T cell receptor (beta chain) was identified in a study of T-cell reconstitution after alpha-beta-depleted transplantation in children. This CDR3 is built from 15 residues. The V gene's germline CDR1 is SGHTA and CDR2 FQGNSA. The V end lost 1 base, the J end lost 6 bases, and 13 bases lay between the germline ends. This clonotype was detected only a few times. The antigen is unknown. Points from the study as a whole: High day-60 TCRbeta diversity in some patients came from surviving recipient T cells and thymic progenitors. From newly produced T cells came most of the T-cell counts and diversity one year after transplant. Reported findings indicate that, about two months after transplant, alpha-beta T cells came from several hundred expanded clones, which were derived from non-depleted graft cells.

Unique molecular identifiers were used in preparing the TCRbeta library. TCRdb recomputed calls from the PCR reads with MiXCR, one row per CDR3 protein. The sample contains approximately 490,000 distinct CDR3 sequences, more than 9% of which appear only once. This receptor was taken from a child aged 2-15 years with inherited bone marrow failure, due to receive a stem cell transplant. This specimen consisted of PBMCs, obtained before TCRalphabeta/CD19-depleted stem cell transplant. The chain joins TRBV7-2 to TRBJ2-1; possibly TRBD2 for D (5 bases). Written as DNA, the CDR3 is TGTGCCAGCAGCTTAGGGTTCGCGGGCTCCAATGAGCAGTTCTTC. This gives the protein CASSLGFAGSNEQFF. The variable domain in full, completed from reference TRBV7-2 and TRBJ2-1, reads GAGVSQSPSNKVTEKGKDVELRCDPISGHTALYWYRQSLGQGLEFLIYFQGNSAPDKSGLPSDRFSAERTGGSVSTLTIQRTQQEDSAVYLCASSLGFAGSNEQFFGPGTRLTVL.